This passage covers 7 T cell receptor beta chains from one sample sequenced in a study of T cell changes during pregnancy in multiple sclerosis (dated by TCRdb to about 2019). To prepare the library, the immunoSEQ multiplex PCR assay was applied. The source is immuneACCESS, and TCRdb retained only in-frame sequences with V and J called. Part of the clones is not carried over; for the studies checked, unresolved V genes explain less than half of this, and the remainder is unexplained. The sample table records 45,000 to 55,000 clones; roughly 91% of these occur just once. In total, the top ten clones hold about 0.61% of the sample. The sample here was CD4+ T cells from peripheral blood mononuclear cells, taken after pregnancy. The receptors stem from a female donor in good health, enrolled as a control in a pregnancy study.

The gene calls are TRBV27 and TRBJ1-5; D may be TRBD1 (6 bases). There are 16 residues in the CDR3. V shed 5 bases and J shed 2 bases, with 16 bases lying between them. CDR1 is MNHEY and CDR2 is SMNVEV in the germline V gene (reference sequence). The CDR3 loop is CASSPTAGGGNQPQHF. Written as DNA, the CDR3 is TGTGCCAGCAGTCCGACCGCGGGGGGCGGCAATCAGCCCCAGCATTTT.

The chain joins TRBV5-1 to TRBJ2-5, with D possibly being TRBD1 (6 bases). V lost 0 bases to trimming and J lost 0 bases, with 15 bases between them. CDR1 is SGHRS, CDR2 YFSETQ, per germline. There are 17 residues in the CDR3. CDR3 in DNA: TGCGCCAGCAGCTTGGGGGGGCGGCAGGGGAACCAAGAGACCCAGTACTTC. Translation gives CASSLGGRQGNQETQYF.

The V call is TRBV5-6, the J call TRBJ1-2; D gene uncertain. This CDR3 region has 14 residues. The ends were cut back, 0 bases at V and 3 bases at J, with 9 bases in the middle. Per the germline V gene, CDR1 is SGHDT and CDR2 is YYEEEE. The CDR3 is CASSLAGQDYGYTF. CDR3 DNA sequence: TGTGCCAGCAGCTTGGCCGGCCAGGACTATGGCTACACCTTC.

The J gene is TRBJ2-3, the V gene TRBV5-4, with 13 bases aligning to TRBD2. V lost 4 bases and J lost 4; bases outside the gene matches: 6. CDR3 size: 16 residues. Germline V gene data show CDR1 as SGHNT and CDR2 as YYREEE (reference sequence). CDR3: CASSPRLAGGSDTQYF. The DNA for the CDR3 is TGTGCCAGCAGCCCACGACTAGCGGGGGGTTCAGATACGCAGTATTTT. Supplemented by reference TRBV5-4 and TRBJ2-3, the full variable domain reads ETGVTQSPTHLIKTRGQQVTLRCSSQSGHNTVSWYQQALGQGPQFIFQYYREEENGRGNFPPRFSGLQFPNYSSELNVNALELDDSALYLCASSPRLAGGSDTQYFGPGTRLTVL.

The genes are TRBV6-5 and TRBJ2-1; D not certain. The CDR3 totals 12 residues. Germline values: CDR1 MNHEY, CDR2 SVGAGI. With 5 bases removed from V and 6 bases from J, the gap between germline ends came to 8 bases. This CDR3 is CASSPPSNEQFF. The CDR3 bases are TGTGCCAGCAGTCCGCCTAGCAATGAGCAGTTCTTC.

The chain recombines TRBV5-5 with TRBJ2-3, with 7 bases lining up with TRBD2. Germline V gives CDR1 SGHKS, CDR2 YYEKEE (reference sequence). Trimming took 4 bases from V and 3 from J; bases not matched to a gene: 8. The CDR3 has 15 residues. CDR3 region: CASSPSSGITDTQYF. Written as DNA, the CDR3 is TGTGCCAGCAGCCCCTCGAGCGGGATTACAGATACGCAGTATTTT.

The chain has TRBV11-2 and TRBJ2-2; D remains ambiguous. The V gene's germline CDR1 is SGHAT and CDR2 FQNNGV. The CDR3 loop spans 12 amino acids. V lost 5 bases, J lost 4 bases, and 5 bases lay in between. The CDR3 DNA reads TGTGCCAGCAGCCTCCTCACCGGGGAGCTGTTTTTT. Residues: CASSLLTGELFF.